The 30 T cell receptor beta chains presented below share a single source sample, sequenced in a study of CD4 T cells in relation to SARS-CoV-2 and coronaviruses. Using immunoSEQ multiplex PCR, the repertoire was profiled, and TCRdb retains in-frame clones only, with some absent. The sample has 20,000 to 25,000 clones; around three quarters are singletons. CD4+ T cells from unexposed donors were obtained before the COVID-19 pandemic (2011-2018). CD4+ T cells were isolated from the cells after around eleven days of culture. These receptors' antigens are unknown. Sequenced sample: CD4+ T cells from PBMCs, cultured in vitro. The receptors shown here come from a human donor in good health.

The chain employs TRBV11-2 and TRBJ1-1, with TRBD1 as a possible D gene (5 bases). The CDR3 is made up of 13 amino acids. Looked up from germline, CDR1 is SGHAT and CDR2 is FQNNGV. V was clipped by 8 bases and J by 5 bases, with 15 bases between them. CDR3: CASRYVAGTEAFF. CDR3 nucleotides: TGTGCCAGCCGCTATGTGGCAGGGACTGAAGCTTTCTTT.

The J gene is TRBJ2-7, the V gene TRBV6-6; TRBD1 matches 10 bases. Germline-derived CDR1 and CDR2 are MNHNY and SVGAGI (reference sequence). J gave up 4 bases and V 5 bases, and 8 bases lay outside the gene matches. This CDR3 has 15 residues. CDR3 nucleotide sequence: TGTGCCAGCAGTCTTACGGGACAGGGGTCATACGAGCAGTACTTC. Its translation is CASSLTGQGSYEQYF.

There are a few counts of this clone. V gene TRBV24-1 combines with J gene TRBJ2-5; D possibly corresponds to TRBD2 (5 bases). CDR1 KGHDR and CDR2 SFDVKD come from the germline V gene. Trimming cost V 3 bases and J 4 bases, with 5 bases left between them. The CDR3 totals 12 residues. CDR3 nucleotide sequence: TGTGCCACCAGTGATGAGGGAGAGACCCAGTACTTC. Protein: CATSDEGETQYF.

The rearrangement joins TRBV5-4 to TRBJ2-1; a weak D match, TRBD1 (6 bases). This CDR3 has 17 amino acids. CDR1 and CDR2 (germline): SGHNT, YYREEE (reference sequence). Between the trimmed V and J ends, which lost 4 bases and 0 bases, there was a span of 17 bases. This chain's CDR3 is CASSSGGGTGSYNEQFF. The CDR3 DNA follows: TGTGCCAGCAGCAGCGGTGGGGGCACGGGCTCCTACAATGAGCAGTTCTTC.

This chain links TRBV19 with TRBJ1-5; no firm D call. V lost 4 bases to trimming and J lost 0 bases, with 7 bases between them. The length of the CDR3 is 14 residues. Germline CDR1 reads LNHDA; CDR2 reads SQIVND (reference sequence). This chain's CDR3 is CASSKQNSNQPQHF. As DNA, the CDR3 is TGTGCCAGTAGTAAGCAGAATAGCAATCAGCCCCAGCATTTT.

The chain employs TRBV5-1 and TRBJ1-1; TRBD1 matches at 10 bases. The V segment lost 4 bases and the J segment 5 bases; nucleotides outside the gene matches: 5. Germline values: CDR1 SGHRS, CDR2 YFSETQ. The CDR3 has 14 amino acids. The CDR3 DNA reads TGCGCCAGCAGCGGGACAGGGGAGGTGACTGAAGCTTTCTTT. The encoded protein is CASSGTGEVTEAFF.

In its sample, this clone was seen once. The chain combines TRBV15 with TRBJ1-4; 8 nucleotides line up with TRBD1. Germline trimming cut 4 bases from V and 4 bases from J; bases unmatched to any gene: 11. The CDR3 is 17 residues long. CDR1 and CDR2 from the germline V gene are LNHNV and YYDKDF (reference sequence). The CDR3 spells CATSKRDRHFRNEKLFF. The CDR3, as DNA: TGTGCCACCAGCAAAAGGGACAGGCATTTTCGTAATGAAAAACTGTTTTTT. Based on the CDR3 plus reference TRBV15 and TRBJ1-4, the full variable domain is DAMVIQNPRYQVTQFGKPVTLSCSQTLNHNVMYWYQQKSSQAPKLLFHYYDKDFNNEADTPDNFQSRRPNTSFCFLDIRSPGLGDTAMYLCATSKRDRHFRNEKLFFGSGTQLSVL.

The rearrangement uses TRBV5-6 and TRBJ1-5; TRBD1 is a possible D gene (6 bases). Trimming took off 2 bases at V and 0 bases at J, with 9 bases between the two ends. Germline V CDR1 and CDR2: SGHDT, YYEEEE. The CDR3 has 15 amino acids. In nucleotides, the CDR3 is TGTGCCAGCAGCTTAGGGACAAATAGCAATCAGCCCCAGCATTTT. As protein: CASSLGTNSNQPQHF.

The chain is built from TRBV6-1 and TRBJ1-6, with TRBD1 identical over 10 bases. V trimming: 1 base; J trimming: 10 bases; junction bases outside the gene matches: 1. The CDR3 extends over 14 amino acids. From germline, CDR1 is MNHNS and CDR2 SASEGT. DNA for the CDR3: TGTGCCAGCAGTGAAGGGACAGGGGGGTCACCCCTCCACTTT. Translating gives CASSEGTGGSPLHF.

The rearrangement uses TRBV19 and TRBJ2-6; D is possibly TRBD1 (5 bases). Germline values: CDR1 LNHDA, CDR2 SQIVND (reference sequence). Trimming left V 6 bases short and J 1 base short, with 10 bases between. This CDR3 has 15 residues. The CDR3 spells CASRQQVSGANVLTF. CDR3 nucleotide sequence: TGTGCCAGTAGACAACAGGTGTCTGGGGCCAACGTCCTGACTTTC.

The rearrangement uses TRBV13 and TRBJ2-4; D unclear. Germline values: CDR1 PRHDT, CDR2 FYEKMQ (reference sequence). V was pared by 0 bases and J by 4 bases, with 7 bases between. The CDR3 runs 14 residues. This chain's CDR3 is CASSLGQTKNIQYF. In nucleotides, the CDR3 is TGTGCCAGCAGCTTAGGACAGACTAAAAACATTCAGTACTTC.

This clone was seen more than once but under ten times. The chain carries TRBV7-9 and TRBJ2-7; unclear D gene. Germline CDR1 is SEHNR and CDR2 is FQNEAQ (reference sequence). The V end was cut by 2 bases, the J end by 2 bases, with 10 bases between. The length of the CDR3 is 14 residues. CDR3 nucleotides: TGTGCCAGCAGCTTAACTCACAGTCCCTACGAGCAGTACTTC. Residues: CASSLTHSPYEQYF.

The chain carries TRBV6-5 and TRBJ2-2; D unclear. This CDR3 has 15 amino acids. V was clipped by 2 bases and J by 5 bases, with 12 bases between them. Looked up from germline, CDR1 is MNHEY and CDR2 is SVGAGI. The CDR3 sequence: CASSYGPDTTGELFF. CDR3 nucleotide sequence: TGTGCCAGCAGTTACGGGCCGGATACTACCGGGGAGCTGTTTTTT.

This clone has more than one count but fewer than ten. CDR3 DNA sequence: TGCGCCAGCAGCTTGGAGACAGGACAGGGGCAGTACTTC. This codes for CASSLETGQGQYF. The genes are TRBV5-1 and TRBJ2-7, with 8 bases identical to TRBD1. This CDR3 contains 13 residues. CDR1 and CDR2 (germline): SGHRS, YFSETQ. Trimming cost V 0 bases and J 9 bases; bases outside gene matches: 5.

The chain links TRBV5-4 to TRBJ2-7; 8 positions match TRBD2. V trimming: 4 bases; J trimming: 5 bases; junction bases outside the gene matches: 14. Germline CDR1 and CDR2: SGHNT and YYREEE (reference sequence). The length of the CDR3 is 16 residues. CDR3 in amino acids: CASSPGGAGVSHEQYF. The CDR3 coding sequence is TGTGCCAGCAGCCCGGGAGGGGCGGGAGTTTCCCACGAGCAGTACTTC.

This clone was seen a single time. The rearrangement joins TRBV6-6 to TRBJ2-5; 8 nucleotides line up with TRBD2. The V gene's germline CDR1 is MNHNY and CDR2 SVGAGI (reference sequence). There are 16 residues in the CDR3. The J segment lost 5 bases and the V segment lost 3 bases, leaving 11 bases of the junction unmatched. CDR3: CASSYWSGGVSETQYF. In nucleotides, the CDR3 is TGTGCCAGCAGTTATTGGAGCGGGGGAGTATCGGAGACCCAGTACTTC.

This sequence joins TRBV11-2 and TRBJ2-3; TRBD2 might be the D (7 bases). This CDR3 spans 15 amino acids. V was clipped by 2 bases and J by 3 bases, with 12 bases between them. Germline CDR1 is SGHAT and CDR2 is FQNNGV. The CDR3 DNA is TGTGCCAGCAGCTTATGGGGGGGCTGGACAGATACGCAGTATTTT. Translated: CASSLWGGWTDTQYF.

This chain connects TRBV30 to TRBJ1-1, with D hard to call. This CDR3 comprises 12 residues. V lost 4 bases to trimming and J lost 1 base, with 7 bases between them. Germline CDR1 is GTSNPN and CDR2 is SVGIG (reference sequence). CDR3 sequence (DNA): TGTGCCTGGACCCCAGGGAACACTGAAGCTTTCTTT. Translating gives CAWTPGNTEAFF.

CDR3 loop: CASSLTPGQGETQYF. For the CDR3, the DNA is TGCGCCAGCAGCCTCACGCCGGGACAGGGTGAGACCCAGTACTTC. This chain links TRBV4-1 with TRBJ2-5, with 9 bases fitting TRBD1. Germline trimming cut 4 bases from V and 5 bases from J; bases unmatched to any gene: 8. The CDR3 contains 15 residues. Germline CDR1 reads MGHRA; CDR2 reads YSYEKL.

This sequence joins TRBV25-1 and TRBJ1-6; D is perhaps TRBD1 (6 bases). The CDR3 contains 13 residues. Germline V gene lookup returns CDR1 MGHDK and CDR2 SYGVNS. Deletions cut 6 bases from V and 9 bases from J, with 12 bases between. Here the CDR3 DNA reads TGTGCCAGCAGGAAGGGGGGAGGTTCACCCCTCCACTTT. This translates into CASRKGGGSPLHF.

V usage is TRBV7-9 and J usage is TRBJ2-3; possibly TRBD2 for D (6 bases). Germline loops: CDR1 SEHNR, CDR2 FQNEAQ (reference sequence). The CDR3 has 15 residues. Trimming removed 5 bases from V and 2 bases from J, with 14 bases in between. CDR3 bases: TGTGCCAGCAGCCCCTTGACGGGAGCCACAGATACGCAGTATTTT. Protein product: CASSPLTGATDTQYF.

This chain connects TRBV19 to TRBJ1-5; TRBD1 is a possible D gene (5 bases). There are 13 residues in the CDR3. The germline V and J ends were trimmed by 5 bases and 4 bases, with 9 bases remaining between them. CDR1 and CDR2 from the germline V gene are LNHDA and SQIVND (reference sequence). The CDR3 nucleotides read TGTGCCAGTAGTGCTGACAGAAATCAGCCCCAGCATTTT. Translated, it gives CASSADRNQPQHF. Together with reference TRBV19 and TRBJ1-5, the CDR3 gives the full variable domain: DGGITQSPKYLFRKEGQNVTLSCEQNLNHDAMYWYRQDPGQGLRLIYYSQIVNDFQKGDIAEGYSVSREKKESFPLTVTSAQKNPTAFYLCASSADRNQPQHFGDGTRLSIL.

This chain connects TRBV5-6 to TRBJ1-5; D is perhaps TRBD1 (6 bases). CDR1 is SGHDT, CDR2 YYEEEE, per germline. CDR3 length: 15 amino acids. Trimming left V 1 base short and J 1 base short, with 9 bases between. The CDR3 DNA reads TGTGCCAGCAGCTTGTGGGGGGCAAGCAATCAGCCCCAGCATTTT. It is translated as CASSLWGASNQPQHF.

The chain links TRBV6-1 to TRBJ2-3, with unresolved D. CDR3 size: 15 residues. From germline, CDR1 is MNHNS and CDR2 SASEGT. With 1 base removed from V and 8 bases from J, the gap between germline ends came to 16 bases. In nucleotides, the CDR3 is TGTGCCAGCAGTGAAGGGCGAACCGACCGGAGTACGCAGTATTTT. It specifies CASSEGRTDRSTQYF.

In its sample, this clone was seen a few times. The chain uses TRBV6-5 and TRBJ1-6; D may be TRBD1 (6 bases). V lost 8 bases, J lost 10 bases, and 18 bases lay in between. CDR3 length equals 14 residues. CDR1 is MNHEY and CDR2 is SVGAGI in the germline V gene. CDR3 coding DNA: TGTGCCAGCCTCACGGGACATTCGGGCTCACCCCTCCACTTT. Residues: CASLTGHSGSPLHF.

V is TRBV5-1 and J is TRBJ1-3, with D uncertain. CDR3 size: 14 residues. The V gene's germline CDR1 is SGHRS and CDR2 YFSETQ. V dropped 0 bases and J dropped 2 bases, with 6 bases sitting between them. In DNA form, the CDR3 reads TGCGCCAGCAGCTTGGACTTTCCTGGAAACACCATATATTTT. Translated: CASSLDFPGNTIYF.

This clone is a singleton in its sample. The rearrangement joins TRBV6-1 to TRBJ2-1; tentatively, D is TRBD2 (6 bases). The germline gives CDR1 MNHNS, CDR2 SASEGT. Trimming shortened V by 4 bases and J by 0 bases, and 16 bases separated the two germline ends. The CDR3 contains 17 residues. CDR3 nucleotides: TGTGCCAGCAGTGGAGCGGGTGTATTAAGCTCCTACAATGAGCAGTTCTTC. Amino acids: CASSGAGVLSSYNEQFF.

The CDR3 sequence: CASSPGPDGPYEQYF. The CDR3 DNA follows: TGTGCCAGCAGCCCGGGCCCGGACGGTCCCTACGAGCAGTACTTC. The chain is built from TRBV5-6 and TRBJ2-7; D unresolved. The length of the CDR3 is 15 residues. V gave up 4 bases and J gave up 2 bases, with 16 bases separating them. Germline lookup yields CDR1 SGHDT and CDR2 YYEEEE.

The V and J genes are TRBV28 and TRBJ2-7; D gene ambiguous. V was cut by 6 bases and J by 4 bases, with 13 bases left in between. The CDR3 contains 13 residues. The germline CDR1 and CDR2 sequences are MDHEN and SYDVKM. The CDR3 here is CASSPPGLYEQYF. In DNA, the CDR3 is TGTGCCAGCAGCCCACCCGGGCTTTACGAGCAGTACTTC.

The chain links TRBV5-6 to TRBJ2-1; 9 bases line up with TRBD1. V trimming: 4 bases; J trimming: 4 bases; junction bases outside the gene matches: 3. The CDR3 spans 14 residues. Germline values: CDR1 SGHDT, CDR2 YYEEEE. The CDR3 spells CASSQGQGYNEQFF. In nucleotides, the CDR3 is TGTGCCAGCAGCCAAGGACAGGGGTACAATGAGCAGTTCTTC.